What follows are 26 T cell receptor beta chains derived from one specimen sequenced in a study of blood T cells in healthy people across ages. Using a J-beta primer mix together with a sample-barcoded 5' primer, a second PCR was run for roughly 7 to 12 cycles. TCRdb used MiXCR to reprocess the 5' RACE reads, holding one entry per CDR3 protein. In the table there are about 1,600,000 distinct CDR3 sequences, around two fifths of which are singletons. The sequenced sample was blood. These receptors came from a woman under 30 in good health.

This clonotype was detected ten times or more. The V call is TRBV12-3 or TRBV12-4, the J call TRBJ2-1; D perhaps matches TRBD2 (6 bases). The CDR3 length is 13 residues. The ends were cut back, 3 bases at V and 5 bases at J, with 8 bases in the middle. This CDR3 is CASSFRGDNEQFF. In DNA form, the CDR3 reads TGTGCCAGCAGTTTTCGCGGGGACAATGAGCAGTTCTTC.

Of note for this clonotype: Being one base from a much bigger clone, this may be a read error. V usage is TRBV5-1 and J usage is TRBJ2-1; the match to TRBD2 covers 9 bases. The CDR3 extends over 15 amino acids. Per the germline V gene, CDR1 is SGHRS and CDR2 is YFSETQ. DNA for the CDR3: TGCGCCAACAGCTTGGAACTAGCGGGTTACAATGAGCAGTTCTTC. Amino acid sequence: CANSLELAGYNEQFF.

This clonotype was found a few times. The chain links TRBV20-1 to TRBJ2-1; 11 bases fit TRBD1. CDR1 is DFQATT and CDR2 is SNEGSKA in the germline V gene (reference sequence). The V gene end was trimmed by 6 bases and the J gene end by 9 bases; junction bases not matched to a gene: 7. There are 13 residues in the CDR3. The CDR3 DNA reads TGCAGTGCCCCCGGGACAGGGGGTTTTGAGCAGTTCTTC. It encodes CSAPGTGGFEQFF.

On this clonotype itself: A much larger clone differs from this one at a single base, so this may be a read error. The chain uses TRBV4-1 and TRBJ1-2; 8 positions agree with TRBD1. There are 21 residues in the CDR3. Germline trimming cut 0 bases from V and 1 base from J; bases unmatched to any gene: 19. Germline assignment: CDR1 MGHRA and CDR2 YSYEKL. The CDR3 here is CASSQELPRPGGDFSNYGYTF. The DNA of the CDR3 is TGCGCCAGCAGCCAAGAGCTCCCCCGGCCAGGGGGCGACTTTAGTAACTATGGCTACACCTTC.

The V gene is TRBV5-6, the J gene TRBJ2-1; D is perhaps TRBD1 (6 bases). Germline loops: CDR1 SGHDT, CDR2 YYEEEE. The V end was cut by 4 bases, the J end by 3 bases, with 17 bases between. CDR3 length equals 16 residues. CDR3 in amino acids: CASSPTGLGDYNEQFF. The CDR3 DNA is TGTGCCAGCAGCCCAACAGGGCTGGGAGACTACAATGAGCAGTTCTTC.

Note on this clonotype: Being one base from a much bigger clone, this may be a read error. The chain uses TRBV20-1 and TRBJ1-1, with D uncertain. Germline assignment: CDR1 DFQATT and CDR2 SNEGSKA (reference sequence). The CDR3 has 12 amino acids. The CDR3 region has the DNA TGCGGGGAGCACATGGGGAACACTGAAGCTTTCTTT. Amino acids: CGEHMGNTEAFF.

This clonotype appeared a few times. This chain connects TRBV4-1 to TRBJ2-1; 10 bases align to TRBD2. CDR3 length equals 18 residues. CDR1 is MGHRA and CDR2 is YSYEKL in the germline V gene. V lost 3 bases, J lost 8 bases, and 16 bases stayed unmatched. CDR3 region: CASSHSPGGTSAKHEQFF. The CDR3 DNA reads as TGCGCCAGCAGCCATTCCCCGGGGGGGACTAGCGCGAAACATGAGCAGTTCTTC.

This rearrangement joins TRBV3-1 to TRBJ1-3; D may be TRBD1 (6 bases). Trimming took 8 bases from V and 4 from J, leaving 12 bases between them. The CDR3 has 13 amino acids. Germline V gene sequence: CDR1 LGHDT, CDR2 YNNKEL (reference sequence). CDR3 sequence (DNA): TGTGCCAGCCAAGCGACAGGAGGAAACACCATATATTTT. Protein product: CASQATGGNTIYF.

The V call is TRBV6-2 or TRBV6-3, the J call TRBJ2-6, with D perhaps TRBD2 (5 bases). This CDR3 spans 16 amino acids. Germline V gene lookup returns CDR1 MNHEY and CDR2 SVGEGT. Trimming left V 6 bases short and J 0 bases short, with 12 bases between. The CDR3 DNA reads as TGTGCCAGCAGGCTTGCGAGGGCCTCTGGGGCCAACGTCCTGACTTTC. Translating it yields CASRLARASGANVLTF.

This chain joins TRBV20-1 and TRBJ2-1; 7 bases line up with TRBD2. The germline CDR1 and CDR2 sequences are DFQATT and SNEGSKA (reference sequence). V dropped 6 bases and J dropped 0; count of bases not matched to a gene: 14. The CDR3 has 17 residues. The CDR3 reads CSARTGGRYSSYNEQFF. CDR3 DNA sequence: TGCAGTGCAAGGACGGGGGGAAGATACAGCTCCTACAATGAGCAGTTCTTC.

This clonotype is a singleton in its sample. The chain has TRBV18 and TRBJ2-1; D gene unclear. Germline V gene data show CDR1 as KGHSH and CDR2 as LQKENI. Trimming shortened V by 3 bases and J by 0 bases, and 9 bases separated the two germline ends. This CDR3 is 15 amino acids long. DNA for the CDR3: TGTGCCAGCTCACCGGACCAGAGCTCCTACAATGAGCAGTTCTTC. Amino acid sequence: CASSPDQSSYNEQFF.

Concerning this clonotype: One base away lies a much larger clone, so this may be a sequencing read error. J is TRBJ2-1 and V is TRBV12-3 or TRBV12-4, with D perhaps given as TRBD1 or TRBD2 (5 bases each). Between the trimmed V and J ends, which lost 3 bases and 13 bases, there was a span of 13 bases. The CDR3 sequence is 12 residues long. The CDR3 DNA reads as TGTGCCAGCAGTTTCATGGGGGAGACCCAGTTCTTC. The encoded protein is CASSFMGETQFF.

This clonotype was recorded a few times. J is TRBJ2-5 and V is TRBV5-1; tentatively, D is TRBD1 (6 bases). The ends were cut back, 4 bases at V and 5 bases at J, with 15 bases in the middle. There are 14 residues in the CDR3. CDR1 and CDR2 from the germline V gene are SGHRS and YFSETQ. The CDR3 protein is CASSPLDSGETQYF. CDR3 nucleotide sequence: TGCGCCAGCAGCCCACTGGACAGTGGGGAGACCCAGTACTTC.

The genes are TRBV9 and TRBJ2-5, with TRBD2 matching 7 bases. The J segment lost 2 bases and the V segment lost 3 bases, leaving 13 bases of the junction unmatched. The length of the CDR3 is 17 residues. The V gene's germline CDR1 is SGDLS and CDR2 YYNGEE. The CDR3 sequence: CASSAPLAGENQETQYF. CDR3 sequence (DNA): TGTGCCAGCAGCGCCCCTCTGGCGGGGGAGAATCAAGAGACCCAGTACTTC.

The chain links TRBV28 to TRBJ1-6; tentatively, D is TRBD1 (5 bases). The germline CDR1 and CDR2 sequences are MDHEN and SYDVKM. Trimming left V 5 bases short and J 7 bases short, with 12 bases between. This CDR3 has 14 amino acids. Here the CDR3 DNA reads TGTGCCAGCAGTCCCGACAGTTTAAATTCACCCCTCCACTTT. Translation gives CASSPDSLNSPLHF.

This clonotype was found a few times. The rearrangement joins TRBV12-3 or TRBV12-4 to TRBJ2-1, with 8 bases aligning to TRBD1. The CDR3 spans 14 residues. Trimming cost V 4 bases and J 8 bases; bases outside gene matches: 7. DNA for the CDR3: TGTGCCAGCAGTTCCAGACAGGGGCGCGATGAGCAGTTCTTC. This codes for CASSSRQGRDEQFF.

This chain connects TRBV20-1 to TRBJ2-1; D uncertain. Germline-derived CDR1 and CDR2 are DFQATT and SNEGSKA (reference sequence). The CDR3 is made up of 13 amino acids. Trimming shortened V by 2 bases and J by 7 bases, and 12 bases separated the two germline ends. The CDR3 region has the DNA TGCAGTGCTAGACCACCAGGCTGGAATGAGCAGTTCTTC. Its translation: CSARPPGWNEQFF.

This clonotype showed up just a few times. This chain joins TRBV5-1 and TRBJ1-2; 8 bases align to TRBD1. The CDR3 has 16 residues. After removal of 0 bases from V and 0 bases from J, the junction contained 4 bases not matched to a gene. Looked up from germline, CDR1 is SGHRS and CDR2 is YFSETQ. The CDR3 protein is CASSLGQGRSNYGYTF. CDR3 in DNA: TGCGCCAGCAGCTTGGGACAGGGGCGATCTAACTATGGCTACACCTTC.

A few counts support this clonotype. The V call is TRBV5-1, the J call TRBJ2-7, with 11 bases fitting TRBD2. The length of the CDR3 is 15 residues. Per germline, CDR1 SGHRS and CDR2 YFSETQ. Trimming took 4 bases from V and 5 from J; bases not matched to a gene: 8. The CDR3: CASSTTSGRLDEQYF. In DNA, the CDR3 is TGCGCCAGCAGCACCACTAGCGGGAGACTCGACGAGCAGTACTTC.

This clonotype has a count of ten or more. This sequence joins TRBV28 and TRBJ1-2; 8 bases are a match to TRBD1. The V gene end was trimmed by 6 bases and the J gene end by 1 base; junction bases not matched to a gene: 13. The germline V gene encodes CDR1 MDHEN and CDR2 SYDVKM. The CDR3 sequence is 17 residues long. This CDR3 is CASSTARDRMFNYGYTF. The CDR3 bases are TGTGCCAGCAGCACAGCTCGGGACAGGATGTTTAACTATGGCTACACCTTC.

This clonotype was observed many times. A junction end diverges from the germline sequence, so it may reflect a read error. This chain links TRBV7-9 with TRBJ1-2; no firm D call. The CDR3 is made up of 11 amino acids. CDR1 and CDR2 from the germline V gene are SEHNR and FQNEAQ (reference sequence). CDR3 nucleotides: TGTGCCAGCAGTTTAGACTATGGCTACACCTTC. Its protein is CASSLDYGYTF.

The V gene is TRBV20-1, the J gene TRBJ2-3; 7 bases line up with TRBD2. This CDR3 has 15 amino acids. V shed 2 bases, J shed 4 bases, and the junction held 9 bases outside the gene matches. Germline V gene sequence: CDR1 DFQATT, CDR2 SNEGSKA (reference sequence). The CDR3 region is CSARNGLAVPDTQYF. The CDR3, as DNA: TGCAGTGCTAGAAATGGGCTAGCGGTCCCAGATACGCAGTATTTT.

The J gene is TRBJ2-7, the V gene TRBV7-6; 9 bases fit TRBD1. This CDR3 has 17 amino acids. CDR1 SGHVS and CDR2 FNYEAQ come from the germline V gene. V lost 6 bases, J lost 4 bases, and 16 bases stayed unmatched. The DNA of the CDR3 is TGTGCCAGCAGTCCTACGCCACTTCCGACAGGGGGGTACGAGCAGTACTTC. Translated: CASSPTPLPTGGYEQYF.

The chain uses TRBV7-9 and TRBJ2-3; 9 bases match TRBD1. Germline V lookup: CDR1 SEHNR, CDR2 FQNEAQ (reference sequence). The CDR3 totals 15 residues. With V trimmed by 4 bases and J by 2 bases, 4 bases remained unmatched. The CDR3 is CASSSDRGYTDTQYF. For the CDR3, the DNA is TGTGCCAGCAGCTCGGACAGGGGTTACACAGATACGCAGTATTTT.

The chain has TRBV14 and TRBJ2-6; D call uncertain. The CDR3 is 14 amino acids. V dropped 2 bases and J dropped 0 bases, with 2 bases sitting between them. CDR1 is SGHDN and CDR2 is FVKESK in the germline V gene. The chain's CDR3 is CASSQNSGANVLTF. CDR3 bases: TGTGCCAGCAGCCAAAACTCTGGGGCCAACGTCCTGACTTTC. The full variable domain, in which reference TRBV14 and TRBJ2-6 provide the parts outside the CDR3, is EAGVTQFPSHSVIEKGQTVTLRCDPISGHDNLYWYRRVMGKEIKFLLHFVKESKQDESGMPNNRFLAERTGGTYSTLKVQPAELEDSGVYFCASSQNSGANVLTFGAGSRLTVL.

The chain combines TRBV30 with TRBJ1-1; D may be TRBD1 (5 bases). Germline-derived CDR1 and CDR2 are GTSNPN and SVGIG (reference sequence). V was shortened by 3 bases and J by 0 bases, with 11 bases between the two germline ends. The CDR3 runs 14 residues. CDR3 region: CAWRWGGLNTEAFF. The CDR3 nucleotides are TGTGCCTGGAGGTGGGGGGGTCTGAACACTGAAGCTTTCTTT.